Listed here are 8 T cell receptor beta chains from one sample, sequenced in a study of T cells after yellow fever vaccination (dated by TCRdb to about 2019). The meaning of the sample's treatment or condition label: live attenuated yellow fever vaccine strain. The library was generated by 5' RACE. Sequencing took place on an Illumina NovaSeq 6000. TCRdb reworked the public reads: Q25 trimming with fastp, MiXCR clone assembly, productive beta chains retained. Every entry covers one CDR3 protein and lists the most common genes and DNA from its rows. This sample lists a few hundred thousand distinct CDR3 sequences; roughly an eighth were detected once. Around 3% of the sample is taken by the ten largest. Sequencing used CD4+ T cells sorted from PBMCs, obtained 15 days after the yellow fever booster vaccination. The source of these receptors is a man aged 18 to 30 who received the YFV17D yellow fever vaccine.

This clonotype was observed a few times. The V gene is TRBV20-1, the J gene TRBJ2-7; D remains unclear. Per germline, CDR1 DFQATT and CDR2 SNEGSKA (reference sequence). Trimming pared 0 bases from V and 0 bases from J, leaving 9 bases between. CDR3 length: 14 residues. The CDR3 bases are TGCAGTGCTAGAGATCCTCGGACCTCCTACGAGCAGTACTTC. Residues: CSARDPRTSYEQYF.

This clonotype appeared a single time. The chain is built from TRBV7-2 and TRBJ2-5; D is unresolved. Germline V gives CDR1 SGHTA, CDR2 FQGNSA. This CDR3 has 14 residues. Deletions cut 3 bases from V and 1 base from J, with 9 bases between. The CDR3 nucleotides are TGTGCCAGCAGCTTTTACTGGCTCCAAGAGACCCAGTACTTC. It codes for CASSFYWLQETQYF.

This clonotype was counted only a few times. The chain carries TRBV7-6 and TRBJ2-7, with 7 bases aligning to TRBD1. Losses at the gene ends were 2 bases for V and 5 bases for J; bases not matched to a gene: 9. CDR1 is SGHVS and CDR2 is FNYEAQ in the germline V gene. CDR3 length: 15 residues. This CDR3 reads CASSLNGPGGDEQYF. The DNA of the CDR3 is TGTGCCAGCAGCTTAAACGGTCCAGGGGGTGACGAGCAGTACTTC.

The chain combines TRBV14 with TRBJ1-3; D perhaps matches TRBD1 (5 bases). CDR3 length: 14 residues. The germline CDR1 and CDR2 sequences are SGHDN and FVKESK. V lost 6 bases to trimming and J lost 0 bases, with 9 bases between them. The chain's CDR3 is CASRMTVSGNTIYF. The DNA for the CDR3 is TGTGCCAGCAGAATGACAGTCTCTGGAAACACCATATATTTT.

In its sample, this clonotype was seen once. The J gene is TRBJ2-7, the V gene TRBV6-5; D ambiguous. CDR1 MNHEY and CDR2 SVGAGI come from the germline V gene. The V end was cut by 6 bases, the J end by 1 base, with 13 bases between. This CDR3 is 14 amino acids long. CDR3 DNA sequence: TGTGCCAGCAGACACCCGGACCGGTCCTACGAGCAGTACTTC. Residues: CASRHPDRSYEQYF.

This clonotype was seen a few times. The J gene is TRBJ2-1, the V gene TRBV7-3, with a possible D match to TRBD1 (5 bases). Trimming pared 1 base from V and 0 bases from J, leaving 13 bases between. This CDR3 is 17 amino acids long. CDR1 and CDR2 (germline): SGHTA, FQGTGA. CDR3 DNA sequence: TGTGCCAGCAGCTTAAGAGACAGCCGGCACTCCTACAATGAGCAGTTCTTC. Amino acid sequence: CASSLRDSRHSYNEQFF.

This clonotype was observed a handful of times. V gene TRBV12-3 or TRBV12-4 combines with J gene TRBJ1-1; D not certain. The CDR3 runs to 14 residues. Trimming cost V 1 base and J 3 bases, with 9 bases left between them. The CDR3 DNA reads TGTGCCAGCAGTTTAGATGCAGATGACACTGAAGCTTTCTTT. Amino acids: CASSLDADDTEAFF.

This clonotype was seen a few times. The rearrangement joins TRBV7-9 to TRBJ1-5, with D maybe TRBD1 (6 bases). Germline V gene data show CDR1 as SEHNR and CDR2 as FQNEAQ (reference sequence). The CDR3 contains 12 residues. V lost 2 bases to trimming and J lost 7 bases, with 6 bases between them. The CDR3 reads CASSLTGQPQHF. CDR3 DNA sequence: TGTGCCAGCAGCTTAACAGGGCAGCCCCAGCATTTT.